This entry lists 12 T cell receptor beta chains sequenced from one sample in a study of T cells in Graves' hyperthyroidism and ophthalmopathy. RNA transcripts were the template for amplifying TCR beta CDR3 regions. First-round RT-PCR targeting the TCR CDR3 was performed with the HTBI primer set. TCRdb re-called the multiplex PCR reads with MiXCR, one entry per CDR3 protein. The table lists about 620,000 distinct CDR3 sequences, 16% of them singletons, with around 4% in the top ten. The sample was blood. These receptors were taken from a woman in her thirties with Graves' hyperthyroidism.

The CDR3 coding sequence is TGTGCCAGCAGCCCCCGGATAGCGGGGGCGTCCTACGAGCAGTACTTC. It is translated as CASSPRIAGASYEQYF. The chain is built from TRBV3-1 and TRBJ2-7; TRBD2 aligns across 9 bases. The junction had 8 bases not matched to a gene; V was cut back by 4 bases and J by 1 base. The CDR3 sequence is 16 residues long. Looked up from germline, CDR1 is LGHDT and CDR2 is YNNKEL (reference sequence).

This clonotype was recorded a few times. The chain joins TRBV7-2 to TRBJ1-5; 9 positions agree with TRBD1. CDR3 length: 17 residues. Germline CDR1 is SGHTA and CDR2 is FQGNSA. V was pared by 5 bases and J by 3 bases, with 11 bases of the junction left unmatched. CDR3 region: CASSARRQGVTNQPQHF. The CDR3 coding sequence is TGTGCCAGCAGCGCCCGGCGACAGGGGGTAACCAATCAGCCCCAGCATTTT.

Concerning this clonotype itself: Germline and junction disagree at one end, which may indicate a read error. The genes are TRBV5-4 and TRBJ2-7; either TRBD1 or TRBD2 may fit D (5 bases each). This CDR3 contains 16 residues. Germline lookup yields CDR1 SGHNT and CDR2 YYREEE (reference sequence). The CDR3 reads CASSQTLGRTAYKQYF. DNA of the CDR3: TGCGCCAGCAGCCAAACCTTGGGACGGACCGCCTACAAGCAGTACTTC.

The rearrangement uses TRBV20-1 and TRBJ2-3, with 11 bases that match TRBD2. Per the germline V gene, CDR1 is DFQATT and CDR2 is SNEGSKA (reference sequence). The CDR3 sequence is 15 residues long. V dropped 0 bases and J dropped 2; count of bases not matched to a gene: 1. The CDR3 here is CSARDSGRATDTQYF. The CDR3 nucleotides are TGCAGTGCTAGAGATAGCGGGAGGGCCACAGATACGCAGTATTTT.

Ten or more counts support this clonotype. This rearrangement joins TRBV27 to TRBJ2-4; perhaps TRBD2 as D (5 bases). V was cut by 2 bases and J by 4 bases, with 12 bases left in between. Germline CDR1 is MNHEY and CDR2 is SMNVEV (reference sequence). The CDR3 is 15 amino acids. The CDR3 sequence: CASSLGSSGKNIQYF. CDR3 bases: TGTGCCAGCAGTTTAGGGAGTTCGGGTAAAAACATTCAGTACTTC.

This clonotype was found a few times. The chain has TRBV10-3 and TRBJ2-7; 7 positions match TRBD2. V was clipped by 8 bases and J by 9 bases; unmatched bases: 13. CDR1 and CDR2 (germline): ENHRY, SYGVKD. CDR3 length: 13 amino acids. CDR3 in amino acids: CAIERDTRSGQYF. Here the CDR3 DNA reads TGTGCCATCGAGCGGGATACGAGATCGGGGCAGTACTTC.

V is TRBV5-1 and J is TRBJ2-3; D call uncertain. The CDR3 is 15 amino acids. The V and J ends lost 1 base and 4 bases respectively, with 13 bases between them. CDR1 is SGHRS and CDR2 is YFSETQ in the germline V gene. Here the CDR3 reads CASSLLGRGPDTQYF. CDR3 nucleotide sequence: TGCGCCAGCAGCTTGCTCGGACGTGGGCCAGATACGCAGTATTTT.

J is TRBJ2-7 and V is TRBV11-2, with D perhaps matching TRBD1 (6 bases). Trimming stripped 4 bases from V and 3 bases from J, with 13 bases between. The CDR3 covers 14 residues. Germline values: CDR1 SGHAT, CDR2 FQNNGV. The CDR3 reads CASSSGGRGYEQYF. The CDR3 DNA is TGTGCCAGCAGCTCTGGGGGCAGGGGCTACGAGCAGTACTTC.

This clonotype was recorded many times. The chain joins TRBV7-2 to TRBJ2-4; 11 positions match TRBD2. CDR1 and CDR2 from the germline V gene are SGHTA and FQGNSA. This CDR3 contains 16 residues. The junction had 5 bases not matched to a gene; V was cut back by 0 bases and J by 7 bases. This CDR3 is CASSLALSGRANIQYF. CDR3 sequence (DNA): TGTGCCAGCAGCTTAGCCCTTAGCGGGAGGGCGAACATTCAGTACTTC.

The sample holds many counts of this clonotype. V is TRBV11-2 and J is TRBJ1-2, with 7 bases lining up with TRBD1. CDR3 length: 14 amino acids. Germline CDR1 and CDR2: SGHAT and FQNNGV. Trimming cost V 0 bases and J 8 bases; bases outside gene matches: 6. The CDR3 here is CASSLDLVGGGYTF. CDR3 DNA sequence: TGTGCCAGCAGCTTAGATCTGGTAGGGGGCGGCTACACCTTC.

This clonotype showed up many times. This could be a read error, since a much larger clone is one nucleotide away. The chain is built from TRBV7-3 and TRBJ2-1; perhaps TRBD2 as D (6 bases). In germline, CDR1 is SGHTA, CDR2 FQGTGA. The CDR3 is 15 amino acids. With 1 base removed from V and 0 bases from J, the gap between germline ends came to 7 bases. The CDR3 sequence is CASSLSGTSYNEQFF. The CDR3 nucleotides read TGTGCCAGCAGCTTAAGCGGGACCTCCTACAATGAGCAGTTCTTC.

The sample holds many counts of this clonotype. The rearrangement uses TRBV27 and TRBJ2-1, with 13 nucleotides matching TRBD2. V was clipped by 8 bases and J by 5 bases; unmatched bases: 3. CDR3 length equals 14 residues. Germline V CDR1 and CDR2: MNHEY, SMNVEV (reference sequence). CDR3 nucleotides: TGTGCCAGCTGGGGACTAGCGGGGCACAATGAGCAGTTCTTC. Amino acids: CASWGLAGHNEQFF.